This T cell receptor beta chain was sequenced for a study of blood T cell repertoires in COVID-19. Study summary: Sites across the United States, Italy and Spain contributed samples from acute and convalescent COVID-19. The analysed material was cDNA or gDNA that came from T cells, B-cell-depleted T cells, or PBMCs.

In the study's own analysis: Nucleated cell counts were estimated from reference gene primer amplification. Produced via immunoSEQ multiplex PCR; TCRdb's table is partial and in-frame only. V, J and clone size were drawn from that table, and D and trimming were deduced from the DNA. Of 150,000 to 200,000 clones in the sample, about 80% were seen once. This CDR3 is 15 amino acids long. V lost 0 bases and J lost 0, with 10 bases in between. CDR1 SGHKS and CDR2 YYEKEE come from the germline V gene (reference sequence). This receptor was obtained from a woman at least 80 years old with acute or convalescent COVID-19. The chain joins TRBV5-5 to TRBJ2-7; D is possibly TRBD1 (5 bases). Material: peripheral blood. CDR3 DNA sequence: TGTGCCAGCAGCTTGGAGGGCAGGGACTCCTACGAGCAGTACTTC. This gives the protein CASSLEGRDSYEQYF.